The 22 T cell receptor beta chains given below trace back to one sample, sequenced in a study of shared clonotypes between healthy human individuals. Data came from immunoSEQ multiplex PCR; TCRdb stores just in-frame clones and leaves some out. The data hold roughly 2,300,000 clones, with around 90% observed a single time. Sequencing was performed on naive CD4+ T cells from PBMCs. Subset here: CD45RA+ positively selected. The receptors derive from a man younger than 35 in good health. Some clones in this sample may be carry-over from other donors' samples.

V usage is TRBV6-1 and J usage is TRBJ1-2; D is undetermined. The V and J ends lost 7 bases and 4 bases respectively, with 13 bases between them. In germline, CDR1 is MNHNS, CDR2 SASEGT. The CDR3 length is 13 residues. The CDR3 sequence is CASKTQGIYGYTF. The CDR3 nucleotides are TGTGCCAGCAAGACCCAAGGTATCTATGGCTACACCTTC.

This chain links TRBV6-5 with TRBJ1-1; D remains unclear. The CDR3 runs 14 residues. Germline V gives CDR1 MNHEY, CDR2 SVGAGI. V dropped 6 bases and J dropped 0 bases, with 11 bases sitting between them. The CDR3 here is CASSQRTVNTEAFF. The CDR3 nucleotides are TGTGCCAGCAGCCAGAGGACGGTGAACACTGAAGCTTTCTTT.

V is TRBV7-9 and J is TRBJ2-3, with D tentatively TRBD1 or TRBD2 (5 bases each). CDR1 and CDR2 (germline): SEHNR, FQNEAQ (reference sequence). V was pared by 3 bases and J by 6 bases, with 16 bases between. The length of the CDR3 is 15 residues. The CDR3 coding sequence is TGTGCCAGCAGCTTCCGGCTTGAGGGGAGCGATACGCAGTATTTT. This sequence encodes CASSFRLEGSDTQYF.

The chain carries TRBV30 and TRBJ1-1; D possibly corresponds to TRBD1 (5 bases). Germline CDR1 is GTSNPN and CDR2 is SVGIG (reference sequence). The CDR3 has 14 amino acids. Between the trimmed V and J ends, which lost 5 bases and 3 bases, there was a span of 16 bases. This CDR3 is CAWFPGGWDTEAFF. DNA for the CDR3: TGTGCCTGGTTCCCCGGGGGTTGGGACACTGAAGCTTTCTTT.

V gene TRBV9 combines with J gene TRBJ2-3; D unresolved. V lost 0 bases to trimming and J lost 0 bases, with 8 bases between them. This CDR3 is built from 15 residues. Looked up from germline, CDR1 is SGDLS and CDR2 is YYNGEE. The CDR3 nucleotides are TGTGCCAGCAGCGTAGTCAGTGCTAGCACAGATACGCAGTATTTT. Its translation: CASSVVSASTDTQYF.

The rearrangement uses TRBV7-9 and TRBJ2-7; 9 nucleotides line up with TRBD1. V shed 1 base and J 5 bases; nucleotides not matched to a gene: 9. This CDR3 has 16 residues. Germline V gene sequence: CDR1 SEHNR, CDR2 FQNEAQ (reference sequence). The CDR3 nucleotides read TGTGCCAGCAGCTTAGGGAGTACAGGGGGCCTCGACGAGCAGTACTTC. This sequence encodes CASSLGSTGGLDEQYF.

This clone was recorded only once. V and J are TRBV9 and TRBJ2-1; TRBD2 might be the D (7 bases). CDR1 SGDLS and CDR2 YYNGEE come from the germline V gene. The germline V and J ends were trimmed by 0 bases and 11 bases, with 21 bases remaining between them. CDR3 length: 16 residues. CDR3 in amino acids: CASSVDAGGGRVKQFF. CDR3 DNA: TGTGCCAGCAGCGTAGACGCCGGGGGCGGGAGAGTGAAGCAGTTCTTC. The full variable domain, its missing parts supplied by reference TRBV9 and TRBJ2-1, is DSGVTQTPKHLITATGQRVTLRCSPRSGDLSVYWYQQSLDQGLQFLIQYYNGEERAKGNILERFSAQQFPDLHSELNLSSLELGDSALYFCASSVDAGGGRVKQFFGPGTRLTVL.

The V gene is TRBV28, the J gene TRBJ2-7; possibly TRBD2 for D (5 bases). CDR3 length equals 14 residues. The V end lost 4 bases, the J end lost 6 bases, and 16 bases lay between the germline ends. Germline lookup yields CDR1 MDHEN and CDR2 SYDVKM. CDR3 nucleotide sequence: TGTGCCAGCAGTTCCTCGGGGAGTGTATCCGAGCAGTACTTC. Amino acids: CASSSSGSVSEQYF.

Here the CDR3 DNA reads TGTGCCAGCAGTTTCACCGACAGGGACGAGCAGTACTTC. It yields the protein CASSFTDRDEQYF. The chain joins TRBV27 to TRBJ2-7, with 7 bases identical to TRBD1. The length of the CDR3 is 13 residues. The J segment lost 5 bases and the V segment lost 3 bases, leaving 4 bases of the junction unmatched. The germline CDR1 and CDR2 sequences are MNHEY and SMNVEV (reference sequence).

This chain uses TRBV11-3 with TRBJ2-7; D may be TRBD1 or TRBD2 (5 bases each). The V end lost 5 bases, the J end lost 1 base, and 18 bases lay between the germline ends. The CDR3 extends over 16 amino acids. Germline V gene sequence: CDR1 SGHNT, CDR2 YENEEA. Written as DNA, the CDR3 is TGTGCCAGCAGCCGAGGGGACGGAACCGAGTCCTACGAGCAGTACTTC. Residues: CASSRGDGTESYEQYF. Combining the CDR3 with reference TRBV11-3 and TRBJ2-7 gives the whole variable domain EAGVVQSPRYKIIEKKQPVAFWCNPISGHNTLYWYLQNLGQGPELLIRYENEEAVDDSQLPKDRFSAERLKGVDSTLKIQPAELGDSAVYLCASSRGDGTESYEQYFGPGTRLTVT.

J is TRBJ2-6 and V is TRBV6-6, with no clear D. V dropped 7 bases and J dropped 1 base, with 11 bases sitting between them. CDR3 length: 15 amino acids. The germline V gene has CDR1 MNHNY and CDR2 SVGAGI (reference sequence). CDR3 region: CASTPLGSGANVLTF. As DNA, the CDR3 is TGTGCCAGCACCCCCTTGGGTTCTGGGGCCAACGTCCTGACTTTC.

This chain uses TRBV28 with TRBJ1-2, with D tentatively TRBD1 (5 bases). The V gene lost 6 bases and the J gene lost 2 bases, with 19 bases spanning the gap. The germline V gene has CDR1 MDHEN and CDR2 SYDVKM. The CDR3 sequence is 16 residues long. CDR3 in amino acids: CASSFATNTGNYGYTF. The CDR3 nucleotides are TGTGCCAGCAGCTTCGCCACTAATACAGGAAACTATGGCTACACCTTC.

This sequence joins TRBV28 and TRBJ1-2, with D possibly TRBD1 on 5 matching bases. The CDR3 sequence is 15 residues long. Germline CDR1 reads MDHEN; CDR2 reads SYDVKM. The ends were cut back, 6 bases at V and 4 bases at J, with 18 bases in the middle. The CDR3 DNA reads as TGTGCCAGCAGACCCGGGACTTTAGGAGGCTATGGCTACACCTTC. Encoded protein: CASRPGTLGGYGYTF.

This clone is a singleton in its sample. The chain carries TRBV5-1 and TRBJ2-1; D gene unclear. Germline CDR1 reads SGHRS; CDR2 reads YFSETQ. The CDR3 spans 12 residues. Trimming pared 2 bases from V and 9 bases from J, leaving 9 bases between. CDR3 nucleotides: TGCGCCAGCAGCTTTTCGAGGAGTGAGCAGTTCTTC. Amino acids: CASSFSRSEQFF.

The CDR3 nucleotides read TGTGCCACCAGCAGACTAGCGGGAGGGGGGGAGCTGTTTTTT. As protein: CATSRLAGGGELFF. The chain is built from TRBV15 and TRBJ2-2; the match to TRBD2 covers 12 bases. Losses at the gene ends were 2 bases for V and 8 bases for J; bases not matched to a gene: 0. There are 14 residues in the CDR3. Germline V gene lookup returns CDR1 LNHNV and CDR2 YYDKDF (reference sequence).

The chain links TRBV18 to TRBJ1-3; unclear D gene. Germline V lookup: CDR1 KGHSH, CDR2 LQKENI. The CDR3 spans 14 residues. The V and J ends lost 5 bases and 4 bases respectively, with 12 bases between them. The CDR3 coding sequence is TGTGCCAGCTCAGCGGACCGGAACGGAAACACCATATATTTT. It translates to CASSADRNGNTIYF. The full variable domain, in which reference TRBV18 and TRBJ1-3 provide the parts outside the CDR3, is NAGVMQNPRHLVRRRGQEARLRCSPMKGHSHVYWYRQLPEEGLKFMVYLQKENIIDESGMPKERFSAEFPKEGPSILRIQQVVRGDSAAYFCASSADRNGNTIYFGEGSWLTVV.

This chain links TRBV2 with TRBJ2-5, with D tentatively TRBD1 (6 bases). Germline V CDR1 and CDR2: SNHLY, FYNNEI. The length of the CDR3 is 12 residues. V was pared by 6 bases and J by 5 bases, with 10 bases between. The CDR3 region has the DNA TGTGCCAGCAGGATGGACAGCGAGACCCAGTACTTC. This encodes CASRMDSETQYF. The whole variable domain, remainder taken from reference TRBV2 and TRBJ2-5, is EPEVTQTPSHQVTQMGQEVILRCVPISNHLYFYWYRQILGQKVEFLVSFYNNEISEKSEIFDDQFSVERPDGSNFTLKIRSTKLEDSAMYFCASRMDSETQYFGPGTRLLVL.

The genes are TRBV6-1 and TRBJ2-5; 10 bases map to TRBD2. Germline V gene sequence: CDR1 MNHNS, CDR2 SASEGT. Trimming took 2 bases from V and 1 from J; bases not matched to a gene: 10. The length of the CDR3 is 18 residues. This CDR3 reads CASSELVAGGFPQETQYF. DNA for the CDR3: TGTGCCAGCAGTGAATTGGTAGCGGGAGGCTTCCCCCAAGAGACCCAGTACTTC.

This chain links TRBV4-1 with TRBJ2-7; 14 nucleotides match TRBD2. With V trimmed by 4 bases and J by 1 base, 9 bases remained unmatched. The CDR3 is made up of 18 amino acids. Germline V gene lookup returns CDR1 MGHRA and CDR2 YSYEKL. The CDR3 sequence is CASSRLGLAGAMSYEQYF. The DNA for the CDR3 is TGCGCCAGCAGCCGACTGGGACTAGCGGGAGCGATGTCCTACGAGCAGTACTTC.

The genes are TRBV13 and TRBJ1-1; the D is unclear. This CDR3 has 14 residues. The germline V and J ends were trimmed by 5 bases and 0 bases, with 10 bases remaining between them. CDR1 and CDR2 from the germline V gene are PRHDT and FYEKMQ (reference sequence). The CDR3 nucleotides read TGTGCCAGCAGCGTAAGCGGCATGAACACTGAAGCTTTCTTT. Translating gives CASSVSGMNTEAFF.

The J gene is TRBJ2-7, the V gene TRBV19, with 10 nucleotides matching TRBD2. Germline loops: CDR1 LNHDA, CDR2 SQIVND (reference sequence). The junction had 26 bases not matched to a gene; V was cut back by 3 bases and J by 3 bases. CDR3 length: 22 residues. CDR3 protein: CASSIGLWGTSGTPPAHYEQYF. The DNA of the CDR3 is TGTGCCAGTAGTATCGGACTCTGGGGCACTAGCGGGACCCCACCGGCCCACTACGAGCAGTACTTC.

The rearrangement links TRBV18 to TRBJ2-5; TRBD2 matches 7 bases. This CDR3 is 15 amino acids long. V lost 8 bases and J lost 3; bases outside the gene matches: 12. Per the germline V gene, CDR1 is KGHSH and CDR2 is LQKENI. The CDR3, as DNA: TGTGCCAGCACGCATCGGGGACTACCGGAAGAGACCCAGTACTTC. Amino acids: CASTHRGLPEETQYF. Supplemented by reference TRBV18 and TRBJ2-5, the full variable domain reads NAGVMQNPRHLVRRRGQEARLRCSPMKGHSHVYWYRQLPEEGLKFMVYLQKENIIDESGMPKERFSAEFPKEGPSILRIQQVVRGDSAAYFCASTHRGLPEETQYFGPGTRLLVL.